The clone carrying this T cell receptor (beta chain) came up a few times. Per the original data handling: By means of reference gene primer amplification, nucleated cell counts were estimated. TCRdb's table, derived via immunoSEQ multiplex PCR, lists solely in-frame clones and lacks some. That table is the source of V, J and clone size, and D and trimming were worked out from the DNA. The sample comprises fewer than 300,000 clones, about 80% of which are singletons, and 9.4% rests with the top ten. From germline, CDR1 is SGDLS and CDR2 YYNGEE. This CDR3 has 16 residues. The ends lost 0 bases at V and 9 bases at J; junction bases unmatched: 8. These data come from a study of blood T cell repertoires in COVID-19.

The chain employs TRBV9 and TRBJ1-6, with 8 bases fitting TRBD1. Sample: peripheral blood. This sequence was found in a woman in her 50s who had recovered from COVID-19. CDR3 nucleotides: TGTGCCAGCAGCGTAGCCGGGACAGGATTCACTTCACCCCTCCACTTT. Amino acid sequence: CASSVAGTGFTSPLHF.